What follows is one T cell receptor beta chain and its context. The assay was immunoSEQ multiplex PCR, and TCRdb's table has in-frame clones only and misses some. The data hold around 170,000 clones, with around 83% observed a single time. This entry belongs to a study of blood T cell repertoires in COVID-19. Overall study context: Sample material is recorded as cDNA or gDNA derived from T cells, B-cell-depleted T cells, or PBMCs.

The germline CDR1 and CDR2 sequences are LGHNA and YNFKEQ. V lost 0 bases and J lost 4, with 18 bases in between. The CDR3 covers 17 residues. The sequencing sample was made of peripheral blood. This TCR was recovered from a human donor in a cohort sampled during active COVID-19. The chain joins TRBV4-2 to TRBJ1-2; possibly TRBD1 for D (5 bases). The CDR3 spells CASSQDEQAGPFYGYTF. The DNA of the CDR3 is TGTGCCAGCAGCCAAGATGAACAGGCAGGACCTTTCTATGGCTACACCTTC.